This record covers a single T cell receptor beta chain. No antigen is known for it. This sample is drawn from a study of CD8 T cells in Susac syndrome. Roughly 0.45 to 1 ug RNA was reverse transcribed with random hexamers. TCRdb called the immunoSEQ multiplex PCR reads again in MiXCR, with one record for every CDR3 protein. Of roughly 150,000 distinct CDR3 sequences in the sample, roughly 94% were seen once. Study findings and constraints: Susac CD8+ cells expanded clonally the most in TEMRA cells and in active patients.

Germline CDR1 SGDLS, CDR2 YYNGEE. V was pared by 4 bases and J by 14 bases, with 5 bases of the junction left unmatched. This CDR3 is 11 amino acids long. The receptor was isolated from a human donor with Susac syndrome. Input material: CD8+ T cells from PBMCs. V and J are TRBV9 and TRBJ2-3; 9 bases fit TRBD2. CDR3 sequence reads: CASSSGTSPYF. DNA of the CDR3: TGTGCCAGCAGCTCCGGGACTAGCCCGTATTTT. Based on the CDR3 plus reference TRBV9 and TRBJ2-3, the full variable domain is DSGVTQTPKHLITATGQRVTLRCSPRSGDLSVYWYQQSLDQGLQFLIQYYNGEERAKGNILERFSAQQFPDLHSELNLSSLELGDSALYFCASSSGTSPYFGPGTRLTVL.